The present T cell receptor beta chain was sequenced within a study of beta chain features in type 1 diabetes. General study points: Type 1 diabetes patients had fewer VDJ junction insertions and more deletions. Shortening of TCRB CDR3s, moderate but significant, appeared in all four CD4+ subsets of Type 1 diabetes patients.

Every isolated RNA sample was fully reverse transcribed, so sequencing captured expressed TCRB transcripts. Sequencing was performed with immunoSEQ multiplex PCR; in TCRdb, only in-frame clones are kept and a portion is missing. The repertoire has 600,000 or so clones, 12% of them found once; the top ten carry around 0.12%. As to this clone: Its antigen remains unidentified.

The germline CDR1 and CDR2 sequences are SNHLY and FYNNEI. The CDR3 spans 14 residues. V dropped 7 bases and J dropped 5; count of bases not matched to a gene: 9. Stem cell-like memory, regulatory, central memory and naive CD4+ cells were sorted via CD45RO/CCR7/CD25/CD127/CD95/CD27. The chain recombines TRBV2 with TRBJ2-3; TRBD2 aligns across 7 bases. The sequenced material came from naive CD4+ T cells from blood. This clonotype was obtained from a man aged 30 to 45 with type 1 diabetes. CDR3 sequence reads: CASTLAGLQDTQYF. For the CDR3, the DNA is TGTGCCAGCACTCTTGCGGGACTACAAGATACGCAGTATTTT.